This is a list of T cell receptor beta chains from one sample in a study of regulatory T cells in long-lasting Graves disease. TCRdb re-called the multiplex PCR reads through MiXCR, storing one row per CDR3 protein. The sample contains over 450,000 distinct CDR3 sequences, around 12% of which appear only once. The data were also submitted as part of a second study, on T cells in Graves' hyperthyroidism and ophthalmopathy.

The sample here was peripheral blood mononuclear cells (PBMCs), taken at new diagnosis, from a patient treated with antithyroid drugs. The origin of the receptors is a woman aged 30 to 39 with Graves disease. CDR3s include the opening cysteine and the closing phenylalanine or tryptophan. The order of the fields is D gene, V gene, clone size, J gene, CDR3 protein, CDR3 DNA. The D gene is left open where the match is weak. Clone size is shown for a subset of rows, as once, few, many or a class of expanded clone.

-	TRBV18	many	TRBJ2-3	CASSPSDPADTQYF	TGTGCCAGCTCACCATCGGACCCCGCAGATACGCAGTATTTT
-	TRBV11-2	-	TRBJ2-7	CASKGLNSYEQYF	TGTGCCAGCAAAGGACTAAACTCCTACGAGCAGTACTTC
TRBD2	TRBV3-1	many	TRBJ2-2	CASSQDLTSGAGELFF	TGTGCCAGCAGCCAAGATTTGACTAGCGGTGCCGGGGAGCTGTTTTTT
TRBD2	TRBV5-4	-	TRBJ2-3	CASSRGLAEDTQYF	TGTGCCAGCAGCCGTGGACTAGCCGAAGATACGCAGTATTTT
-	TRBV9	many	TRBJ2-7	CASSIGLGSSYEQYF	TGTGCCAGCAGCATCGGCCTCGGGAGCTCCTACGAGCAGTACTTC
-	TRBV19	-	TRBJ2-5	CASSITASETQYF	TGTGCCAGTAGTATAACGGCGTCGGAGACCCAGTACTTC
-	TRBV20-1	many	TRBJ1-6	CSAPDRGTNSPLHF	TGCAGTGCCCCGGACCGCGGCACGAATTCACCCCTCCACTTT
-	TRBV29-1	many	TRBJ2-5	CSVALRPQETQYF	TGCAGCGTTGCGTTACGCCCCCAAGAGACCCAGTACTTC
-	TRBV6-5	many	TRBJ2-5	CASSYGGLQYF	TGTGCCAGCAGTTATGGGGGCCTCCAGTACTTC
TRBD2	TRBV11-3	many	TRBJ2-3	CASSTRTSGVTDTQYF	TGTGCCAGCAGCACGAGGACTAGCGGGGTCACAGATACGCAGTATTTT
-	TRBV9	few	TRBJ2-7	CASSVTGTNEQYF	TGTGCCAGCAGCGTCACAGGGACCAACGAGCAGTACTTC
-	TRBV4-3	-	TRBJ1-4	CASSQDFRVNEKLFF	TGCGCCAGCAGCCAAGATTTCCGGGTTAATGAAAAACTGTTTTTT
TRBD2	TRBV18	many	TRBJ2-1	CASSPTSGRANEQFF	TGTGCCAGCTCACCAACTAGCGGGAGGGCCAATGAGCAGTTCTTC
-	TRBV11-3	many	TRBJ2-7	CASSLRVGVYEQYF	TGTGCCAGCAGCCTTCGAGTGGGTGTCTACGAGCAGTACTTC
-	TRBV29-1	many	TRBJ1-1	CSSQKTGNTEAFF	TGCAGCTCCCAAAAGACAGGGAACACTGAAGCTTTCTTT
-	TRBV11-2	few	TRBJ1-3	CASSLRATGNTIYF	TGTGCCAGCAGCTTACGAGCAACCGGAAACACCATATATTTT
-	TRBV5-1	few	TRBJ1-1	CASSLEGGVSTEAFF	TGCGCCAGCAGCTTGGAGGGGGGGGTGAGCACTGAAGCTTTCTTT
-	TRBV12-3/TRBV12-4	few	TRBJ1-5	CASSFVSNQPQHF	TGTGCCAGCAGTTTTGTTAGCAATCAGCCCCAGCATTTT
-	TRBV7-9	few	TRBJ1-4	CASSLKNEKLFF	TGTGCCAGCAGCTTAAAAAATGAAAAACTGTTTTTT